These 9 T cell receptor beta chains originate from one sample sequenced in a study of blood T cell repertoires in COVID-19. Clones were read by immunoSEQ multiplex PCR, and TCRdb kept only the in-frame ones, dropping some. The data show tens of thousands of clones, around nine tenths seen once. Source material: peripheral blood. Receptor source: a man between 65 and 85 years old with active or convalescent COVID-19.

The V and J genes are TRBV12-3 or TRBV12-4 and TRBJ1-3; D call uncertain. The CDR3 contains 13 residues. V dropped 6 bases and J dropped 7 bases, with 13 bases sitting between them. The DNA for the CDR3 is TGTGCCAGCAGCCCCGGGAGGGCCAACACCATATATTTT. It translates to CASSPGRANTIYF.

CDR3 region: CASSLGAGAPTDTQYF. For the CDR3, the DNA is TGTGCCAGCAGCTTGGGGGCGGGGGCCCCCACAGATACGCAGTATTTT. The chain couples TRBV5-5 to TRBJ2-3, with a weak D call TRBD2 (7 bases). Deletions cut 0 bases from V and 2 bases from J, with 13 bases between. The CDR3 contains 16 residues. Germline V gene data show CDR1 as SGHKS and CDR2 as YYEKEE (reference sequence).

V and J are TRBV7-8 and TRBJ1-2; D possibly corresponds to TRBD1 (6 bases). There are 15 residues in the CDR3. Trimming took 5 bases from V and 8 from J, leaving 21 bases between them. Germline CDR1 SGHVS, CDR2 FQNEAQ. The CDR3 sequence is CASSRGTPHQGGYTF. The DNA of the CDR3 is TGTGCCAGCAGCCGAGGGACACCCCATCAGGGCGGCTACACCTTC.

Comments on this clone: Distinct nucleotide sequences in the sample also encode this CDR3. The chain couples TRBV13 to TRBJ2-7; 12 positions agree with TRBD1. The CDR3 spans 14 residues. The trim removed 4 bases at V and 7 bases at J, leaving 5 bases unmatched. Germline V gene lookup returns CDR1 PRHDT and CDR2 FYEKMQ (reference sequence). CDR3 DNA sequence: TGTGCCAGCAGCTCGGGACAGGGGGCGAAGGAGCAGTACTTC. Protein product: CASSSGQGAKEQYF. Supplemented by reference TRBV13 and TRBJ2-7, the full variable domain reads AAGVIQSPRHLIKEKRETATLKCYPIPRHDTVYWYQQGPGQDPQFLISFYEKMQSDKGSIPDRFSAQQFSDYHSELNMSSLELGDSALYFCASSSGQGAKEQYFGPGTRLTVT.

In its sample, this clone was seen once. This chain links TRBV15 with TRBJ2-2; no clear D. Germline CDR1 LNHNV, CDR2 YYDKDF (reference sequence). The CDR3 is 14 residues long. Deletions cut 4 bases from V and 4 bases from J, with 10 bases between. CDR3 sequence (DNA): TGTGCCACCAGCAACCGAGCCTTCACCGGGGAGCTGTTTTTT. Protein sequence: CATSNRAFTGELFF.

The V gene is TRBV7-9, the J gene TRBJ2-2; 9 nucleotides align to TRBD1. Trimming at V came to 2 bases and at J to 5 bases, leaving 3 bases not matched to a gene. This CDR3 region has 15 residues. Germline CDR1 and CDR2: SEHNR and FQNEAQ (reference sequence). The CDR3 nucleotides read TGTGCCAGCAGCTTAACAGGGGGCTTTACCGGGGAGCTGTTTTTT. Amino acids: CASSLTGGFTGELFF. The entire variable domain, with the rest obtained from reference TRBV7-9 and TRBJ2-2, is as follows: DTGVSQNPRHKITKRGQNVTFRCDPISEHNRLYWYRQTLGQGPEFLTYFQNEAQLEKSRLLSDRFSAERPKGSFSTLEIQRTEQGDSAMYLCASSLTGGFTGELFFGEGSRLTVL.

The chain employs TRBV7-9 and TRBJ1-3; TRBD1 agrees at 8 bases. Unmatched junction bases numbered 1, after V lost 4 bases and J lost 2 bases. The germline CDR1 and CDR2 sequences are SEHNR and FQNEAQ (reference sequence). The CDR3 has 14 residues. This chain's CDR3 is CASSSTGAGNTIYF. The CDR3 bases are TGTGCCAGCAGCTCGACAGGGGCTGGAAACACCATATATTTT.

CDR3 bases: TGTGCCAGCAGTAATTGGGACAGGGACGAGCAGTACTTC. It codes for CASSNWDRDEQYF. The rearrangement joins TRBV12-3 or TRBV12-4 to TRBJ2-7; 9 bases are shared with TRBD1. The ends lost 5 bases at V and 5 bases at J; junction bases unmatched: 4. The CDR3 is 13 residues long.

This clone was observed a few times. This chain links TRBV7-8 with TRBJ1-5; TRBD1 aligns across 11 bases. This CDR3 region has 16 residues. Germline V lookup: CDR1 SGHVS, CDR2 FQNEAQ. V lost 4 bases and J lost 0; bases outside the gene matches: 2. CDR3: CASSWDRGTSNQPQHF. The DNA of the CDR3 is TGTGCCAGCAGCTGGGACAGGGGGACTAGCAATCAGCCCCAGCATTTT.